What follows is one T cell receptor beta chain and its context. Its specificity is unknown. The sample belongs to a study of T cell responses to AZD1222 COVID-19 vaccine. Study-level results: Seropositive AZD1222 recipients at baseline numbered only 5 or 6.

Here immunoSEQ multiplex PCR was the method, and the copy in TCRdb shows in-frame clones only, minus some. The sample shows 150,000 to 200,000 clones, roughly 88% of them seen only once. Trimming removed 0 bases at V and 6 bases at J, with 11 bases between. The germline gives CDR1 MGHRA, CDR2 YSYEKL. CDR3 length: 15 amino acids. This sequence originates from an adult who received the AZD1222 COVID-19 vaccine. The V and J genes are TRBV4-1 and TRBJ2-2, with unresolved D. Sample: peripheral blood, taken 28 days after the second AZD1222 dose. The CDR3 sequence is CASSQDSRVSGELFF. The CDR3 DNA sequence: TGCGCCAGCAGCCAAGATTCTCGGGTTTCCGGGGAGCTGTTTTTT.